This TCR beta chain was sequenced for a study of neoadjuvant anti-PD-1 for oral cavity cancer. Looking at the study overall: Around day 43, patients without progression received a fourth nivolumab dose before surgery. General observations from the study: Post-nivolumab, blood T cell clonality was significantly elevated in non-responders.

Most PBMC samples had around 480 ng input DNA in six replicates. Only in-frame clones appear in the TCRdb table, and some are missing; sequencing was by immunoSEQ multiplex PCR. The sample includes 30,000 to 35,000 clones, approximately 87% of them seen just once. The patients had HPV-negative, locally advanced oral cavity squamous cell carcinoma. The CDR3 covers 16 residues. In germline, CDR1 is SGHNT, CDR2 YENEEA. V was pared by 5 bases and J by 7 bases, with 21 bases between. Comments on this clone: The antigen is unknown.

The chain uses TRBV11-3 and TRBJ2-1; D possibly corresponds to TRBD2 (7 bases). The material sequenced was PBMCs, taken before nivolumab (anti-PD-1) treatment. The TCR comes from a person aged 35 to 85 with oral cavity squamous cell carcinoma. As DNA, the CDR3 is TGTGCCAGCAGCCTAGGCGTGAGCAGGGGAGGGAATGAGCAGTTCTTC. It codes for CASSLGVSRGGNEQFF.